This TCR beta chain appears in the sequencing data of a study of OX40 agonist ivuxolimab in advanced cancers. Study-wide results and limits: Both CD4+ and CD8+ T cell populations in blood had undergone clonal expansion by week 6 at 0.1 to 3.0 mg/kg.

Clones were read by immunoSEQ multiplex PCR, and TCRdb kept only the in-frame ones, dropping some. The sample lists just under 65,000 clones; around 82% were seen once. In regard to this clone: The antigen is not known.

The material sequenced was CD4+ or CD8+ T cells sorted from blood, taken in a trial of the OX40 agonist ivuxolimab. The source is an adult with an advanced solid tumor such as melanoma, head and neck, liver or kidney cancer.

CDR3 sequence: CASSGKGQAKGNEQFF. The CDR3 DNA is TGTGCCAGCAGCGGCAAGGGACAGGCTAAGGGAAATGAGCAGTTCTTC. This sequence joins TRBV9 and TRBJ2-1, with 8 bases identical to TRBD1. There are 16 residues in the CDR3. Germline V gives CDR1 SGDLS, CDR2 YYNGEE. The V and J ends lost 3 bases and 7 bases, in that order; junction bases with no gene match: 12.